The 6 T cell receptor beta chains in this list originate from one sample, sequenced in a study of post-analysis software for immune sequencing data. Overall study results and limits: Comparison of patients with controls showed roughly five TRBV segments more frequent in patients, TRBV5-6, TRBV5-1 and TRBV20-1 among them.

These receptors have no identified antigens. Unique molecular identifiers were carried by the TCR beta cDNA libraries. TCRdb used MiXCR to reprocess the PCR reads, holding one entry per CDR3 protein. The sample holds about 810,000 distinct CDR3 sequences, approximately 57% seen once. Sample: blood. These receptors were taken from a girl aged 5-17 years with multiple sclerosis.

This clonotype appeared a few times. The CDR3 reads CASSLGQGAANEQFF. The CDR3 coding sequence is TGTGCCAGCAGCTTAGGGCAGGGGGCTGCCAATGAGCAGTTCTTC. The chain carries TRBV7-9 and TRBJ2-1; 8 nucleotides align to TRBD1. The CDR3 is 15 amino acids. The V and J ends lost 1 base and 6 bases, in that order; junction bases with no gene match: 5. The germline gives CDR1 SEHNR, CDR2 FQNEAQ (reference sequence).

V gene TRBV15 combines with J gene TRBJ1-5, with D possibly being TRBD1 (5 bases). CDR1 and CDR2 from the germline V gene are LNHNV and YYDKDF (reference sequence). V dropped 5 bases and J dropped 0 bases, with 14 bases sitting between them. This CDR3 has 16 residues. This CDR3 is CATSGSTEYSNQPQHF. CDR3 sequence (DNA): TGTGCCACCAGCGGGTCGACAGAGTATAGCAATCAGCCCCAGCATTTT. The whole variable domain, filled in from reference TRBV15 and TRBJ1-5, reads DAMVIQNPRYQVTQFGKPVTLSCSQTLNHNVMYWYQQKSSQAPKLLFHYYDKDFNNEADTPDNFQSRRPNTSFCFLDIRSPGLGDTAMYLCATSGSTEYSNQPQHFGDGTRLSIL.

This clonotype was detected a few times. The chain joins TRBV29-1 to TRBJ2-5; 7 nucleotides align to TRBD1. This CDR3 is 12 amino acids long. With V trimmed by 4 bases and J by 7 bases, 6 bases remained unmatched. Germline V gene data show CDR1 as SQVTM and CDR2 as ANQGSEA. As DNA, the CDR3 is TGCAGCGTTGGACAGGGCCCCGGGACCCAGTACTTC. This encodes CSVGQGPGTQYF.

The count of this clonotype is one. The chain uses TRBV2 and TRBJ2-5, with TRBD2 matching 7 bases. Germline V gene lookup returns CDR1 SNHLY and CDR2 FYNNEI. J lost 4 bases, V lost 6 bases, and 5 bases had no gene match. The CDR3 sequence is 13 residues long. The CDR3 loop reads CASRMTSRETQYF. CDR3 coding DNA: TGTGCCAGCAGGATGACTAGCCGAGAGACCCAGTACTTC.

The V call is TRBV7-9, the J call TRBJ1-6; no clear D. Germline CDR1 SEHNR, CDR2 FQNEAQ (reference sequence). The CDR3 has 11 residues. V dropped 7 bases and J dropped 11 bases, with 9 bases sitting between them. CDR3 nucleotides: TGTGCCAGCACTGCTCAGCCACCCCTCCACTTT. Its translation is CASTAQPPLHF.

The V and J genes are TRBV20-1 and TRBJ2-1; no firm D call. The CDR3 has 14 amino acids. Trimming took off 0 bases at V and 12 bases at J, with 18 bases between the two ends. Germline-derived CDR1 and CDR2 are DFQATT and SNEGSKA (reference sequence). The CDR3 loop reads CSARDRGSNWGQFF. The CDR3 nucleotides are TGCAGTGCTAGAGATCGTGGAAGTAACTGGGGGCAGTTCTTC.